What follows are 13 T cell receptor beta chains derived from one specimen sequenced in a study of cytomegalovirus exposure and HLA in healthy donors. 60 Vbeta and 13 Jbeta primers were used in PCR. Sequenced by immunoSEQ multiplex PCR; TCRdb stores in-frame clones only, minus some. Found here are 90,000 to 110,000 clones, 76% of them singletons; the top ten hold 8.2%. The sample taken for sequencing was PBMCs. The receptor set was obtained from a man aged 40-55 years in good health and CMV-seropositive.

This clone was found once. This rearrangement joins TRBV6-6 to TRBJ2-5; TRBD1 agrees at 7 bases. This CDR3 has 13 residues. The germline V gene encodes CDR1 MNHNY and CDR2 SVGAGI (reference sequence). The J segment lost 5 bases and the V segment lost 6 bases, leaving 6 bases of the junction unmatched. CDR3 in amino acids: CASRPQGSETQYF. CDR3 sequence (DNA): TGTGCCAGCAGGCCACAGGGGTCGGAGACCCAGTACTTC.

The chain links TRBV5-1 to TRBJ2-7; the D gene is possibly TRBD2 (5 bases). V lost 8 bases and J 5 bases, leaving 17 bases between the germline ends. CDR1 SGHRS and CDR2 YFSETQ come from the germline V gene. The CDR3 has 13 amino acids. The CDR3 region is CARSTRRAHEQYF. As DNA, the CDR3 is TGCGCCAGGAGCACCCGGCGGGCCCACGAGCAGTACTTC.

The V and J genes are TRBV28 and TRBJ2-7, with a possible D match to TRBD2 (6 bases). The V end lost 6 bases, the J end lost 2 bases, and 11 bases lay between the germline ends. Per the germline V gene, CDR1 is MDHEN and CDR2 is SYDVKM. This CDR3 has 13 residues. The CDR3 nucleotides are TGTGCCAGCAGCCCCGGCGGGGCCTACGAGCAGTACTTC. This gives the protein CASSPGGAYEQYF.

V usage is TRBV15 and J usage is TRBJ2-1, with D maybe TRBD2 (5 bases). There are 14 residues in the CDR3. Germline V gives CDR1 LNHNV, CDR2 YYDKDF (reference sequence). Trimming cost V 1 base and J 6 bases, with 10 bases left between them. The CDR3 DNA reads as TGTGCCACCAGCAGAGGTGGGAGTAGCAATGAGCAGTTCTTC. Translated, it gives CATSRGGSSNEQFF.

J is TRBJ2-7 and V is TRBV19, with a weak D call TRBD1 (6 bases). In germline, CDR1 is LNHDA, CDR2 SQIVND (reference sequence). The CDR3 extends over 15 amino acids. The germline V and J ends were trimmed by 6 bases and 2 bases, with 17 bases remaining between them. The CDR3 DNA reads TGTGCCAGTAGCACCAAAATACAGGGACCCTACGAGCAGTACTTC. Translating it yields CASSTKIQGPYEQYF. The variable domain in full, completed from reference TRBV19 and TRBJ2-7, reads DGGITQSPKYLFRKEGQNVTLSCEQNLNHDAMYWYRQDPGQGLRLIYYSQIVNDFQKGDIAEGYSVSREKKESFPLTVTSAQKNPTAFYLCASSTKIQGPYEQYFGPGTRLTVT.

The V and J genes are TRBV6-5 and TRBJ2-5, with 8 bases fitting TRBD2. This CDR3 has 15 amino acids. V lost 4 bases and J lost 2; bases outside the gene matches: 6. The germline V gene has CDR1 MNHEY and CDR2 SVGAGI. The CDR3 bases are TGTGCCAGCAGTTGGGCGGGGGGCACGCAAGAGACCCAGTACTTC. It translates to CASSWAGGTQETQYF.

This sequence joins TRBV7-2 and TRBJ2-5; 11 bases are a match to TRBD2. J was trimmed by 5 bases and V by 5 bases; bases with no gene match: 7. From germline, CDR1 is SGHTA and CDR2 FQGNSA. This CDR3 region has 15 residues. The CDR3 nucleotides are TGTGCCAGCAGCCTTAGCGGGAGGGCCTGGGAGACCCAGTACTTC. It yields the protein CASSLSGRAWETQYF.

As concerns this clone: The junction does not match germline at one end; this may be a read error. The chain couples TRBV7-8 to TRBJ2-7, with 7 positions matching TRBD2. Looked up from germline, CDR1 is SGHVS and CDR2 is FQNEAQ. The CDR3 spans 14 residues. The CDR3, as DNA: TGTGCCAGCAGCTTAGGTGGGGGGACTACGCTGACGGGCTTC. Amino acid sequence: CASSLGGGTTLTGF.

Only a few counts were recorded for this clone. The chain combines TRBV7-9 with TRBJ2-3; possible D gene TRBD2, 6 bases. CDR3 length: 12 residues. Germline CDR1 SEHNR, CDR2 FQNEAQ (reference sequence). V gave up 5 bases and J gave up 10 bases, with 13 bases separating them. The CDR3 DNA follows: TGTGCCAGCAGCCGAGGACTATCCGCGCAGTATTTT. Its protein product is CASSRGLSAQYF.

This clone came up once. This chain uses TRBV30 with TRBJ2-1, with 9 bases identical to TRBD2. This CDR3 is 14 amino acids long. With 2 bases clipped from V and 7 bases from J, the junction kept 6 bases outside the gene matches. Germline lookup yields CDR1 GTSNPN and CDR2 SVGIG (reference sequence). The CDR3 reads CAWSPGTSTNEQFF. CDR3 coding DNA: TGTGCCTGGAGTCCCGGGACTAGCACAAATGAGCAGTTCTTC. The complete variable domain, with remaining parts taken from reference TRBV30 and TRBJ2-1, reads SQTIHQWPATLVQPVGSPLSLECTVEGTSNPNLYWYRQAAGRGLQLLFYSVGIGQISSEVPQNLSASRPQDRQFILSSKKLLLSDSGFYLCAWSPGTSTNEQFFGPGTRLTVL.

The chain joins TRBV30 to TRBJ2-3; possibly TRBD2 for D (7 bases). V was shortened by 2 bases and J by 2 bases, with 14 bases between the two germline ends. This CDR3 region has 15 residues. The germline gives CDR1 GTSNPN, CDR2 SVGIG (reference sequence). The CDR3 DNA sequence: TGTGCCTGGAGTTCGAGGGGGAGGGTCACAGATACGCAGTATTTT. It translates to CAWSSRGRVTDTQYF.

This chain uses TRBV6-5 with TRBJ2-3, with TRBD1 as a possible D gene (6 bases). Germline V gene data show CDR1 as MNHEY and CDR2 as SVGAGI. Trimming took off 6 bases at V and 3 bases at J, with 13 bases between the two ends. This CDR3 is built from 14 residues. The CDR3 sequence is CASRRAGTTDTQYF. DNA of the CDR3: TGTGCCAGCAGGCGGGCCGGGACAACAGATACGCAGTATTTT.

The rearrangement uses TRBV21-1 and TRBJ2-3; TRBD1, the table's D call, was not compared with the DNA. TRBV21-1 is termed a pseudogene. The CDR3 is made up of 15 amino acids. The CDR3 DNA is TGTGCCAGCAGCAAAAACAGGGAACTCACAGATACGCAGTATTTT. Translation gives CASSKNRELTDTQYF.